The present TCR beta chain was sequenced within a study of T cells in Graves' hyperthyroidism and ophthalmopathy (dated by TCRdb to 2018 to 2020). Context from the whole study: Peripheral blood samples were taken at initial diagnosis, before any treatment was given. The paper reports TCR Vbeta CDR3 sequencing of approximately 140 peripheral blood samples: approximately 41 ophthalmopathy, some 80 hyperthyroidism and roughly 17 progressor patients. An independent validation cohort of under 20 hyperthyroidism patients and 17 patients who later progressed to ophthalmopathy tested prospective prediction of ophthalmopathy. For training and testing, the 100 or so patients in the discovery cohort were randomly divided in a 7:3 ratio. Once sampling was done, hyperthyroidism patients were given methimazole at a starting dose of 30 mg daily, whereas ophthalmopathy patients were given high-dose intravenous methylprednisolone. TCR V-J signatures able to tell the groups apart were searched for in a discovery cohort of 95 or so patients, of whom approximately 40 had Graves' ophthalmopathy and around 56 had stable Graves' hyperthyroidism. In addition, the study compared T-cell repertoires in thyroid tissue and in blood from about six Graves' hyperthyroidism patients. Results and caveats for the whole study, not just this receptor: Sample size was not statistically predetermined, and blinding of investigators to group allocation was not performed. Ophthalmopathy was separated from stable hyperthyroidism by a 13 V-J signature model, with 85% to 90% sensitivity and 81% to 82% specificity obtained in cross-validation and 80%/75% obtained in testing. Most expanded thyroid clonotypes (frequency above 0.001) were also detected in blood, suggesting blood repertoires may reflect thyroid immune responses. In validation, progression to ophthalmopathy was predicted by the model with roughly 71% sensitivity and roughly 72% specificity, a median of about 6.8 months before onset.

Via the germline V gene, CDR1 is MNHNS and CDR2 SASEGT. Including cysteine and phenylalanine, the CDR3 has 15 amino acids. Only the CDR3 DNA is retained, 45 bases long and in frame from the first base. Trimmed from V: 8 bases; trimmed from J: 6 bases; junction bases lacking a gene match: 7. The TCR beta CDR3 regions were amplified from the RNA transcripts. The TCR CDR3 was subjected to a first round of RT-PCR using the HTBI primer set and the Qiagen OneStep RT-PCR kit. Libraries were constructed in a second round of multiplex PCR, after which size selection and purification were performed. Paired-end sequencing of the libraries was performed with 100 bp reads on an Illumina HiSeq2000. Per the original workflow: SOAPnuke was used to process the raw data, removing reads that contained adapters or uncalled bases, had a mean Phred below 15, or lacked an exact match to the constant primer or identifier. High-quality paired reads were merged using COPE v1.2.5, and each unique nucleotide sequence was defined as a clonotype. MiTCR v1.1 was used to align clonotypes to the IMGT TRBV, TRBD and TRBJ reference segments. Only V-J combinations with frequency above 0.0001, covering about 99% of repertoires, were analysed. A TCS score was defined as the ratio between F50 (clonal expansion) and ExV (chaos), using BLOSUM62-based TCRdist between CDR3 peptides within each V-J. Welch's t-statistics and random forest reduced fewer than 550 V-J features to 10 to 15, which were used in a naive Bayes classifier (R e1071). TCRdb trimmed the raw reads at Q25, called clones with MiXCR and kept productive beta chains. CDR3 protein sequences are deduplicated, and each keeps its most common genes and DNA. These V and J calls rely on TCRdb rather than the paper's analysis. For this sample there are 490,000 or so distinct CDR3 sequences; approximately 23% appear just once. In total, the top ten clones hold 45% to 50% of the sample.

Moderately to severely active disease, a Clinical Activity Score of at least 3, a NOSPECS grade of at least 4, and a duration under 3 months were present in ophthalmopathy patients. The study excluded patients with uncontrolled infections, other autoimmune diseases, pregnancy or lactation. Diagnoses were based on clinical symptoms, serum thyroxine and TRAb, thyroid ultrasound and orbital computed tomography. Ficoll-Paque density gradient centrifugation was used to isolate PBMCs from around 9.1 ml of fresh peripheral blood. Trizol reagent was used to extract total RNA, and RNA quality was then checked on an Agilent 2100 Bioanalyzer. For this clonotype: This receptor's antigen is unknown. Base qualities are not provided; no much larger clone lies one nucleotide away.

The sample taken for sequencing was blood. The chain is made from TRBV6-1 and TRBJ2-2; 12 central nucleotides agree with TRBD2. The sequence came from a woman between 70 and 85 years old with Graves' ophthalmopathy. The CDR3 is CASDRLAGAPGELFF. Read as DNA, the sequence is TGTGCCAGCGACAGACTAGCGGGAGCTCCCGGGGAGCTGTTTTTT.